This T cell receptor (beta chain) stems from a study of OX40 agonist ivuxolimab in advanced cancers. Losses at the gene ends were 6 bases for V and 3 bases for J; bases not matched to a gene: 8. Germline lookup yields CDR1 MNHEY and CDR2 SVGAGI. The CDR3 runs to 15 residues. Sequenced by immunoSEQ multiplex PCR; TCRdb stores in-frame clones only, minus some. This table has 98,000 or so clones, 85% to 90% appearing once. The input for sequencing was CD4+ or CD8+ T cells sorted from blood, taken in a trial of the OX40 agonist ivuxolimab. The rearrangement joins TRBV6-5 to TRBJ1-1; 9 bases align to TRBD1. The clonotype originates from an adult with an advanced solid tumor such as melanoma, head and neck, liver or kidney cancer. The chain's CDR3 is CASRPTGGRDTEAFF. The DNA of the CDR3 is TGTGCCAGCAGGCCTACAGGGGGCAGGGACACTGAAGCTTTCTTT.